This T cell receptor beta chain is drawn from a study of blood T cell repertoires in COVID-19. Study at large: The United States, Italy and Spain provided the acute and convalescent COVID-19 samples. From T cells, B-cell-depleted T cells, or PBMCs came the material, which was cDNA or gDNA.

The protocol was immunoSEQ multiplex PCR, while the TCRdb copy is restricted to in-frame clones and leaves out a portion. Of 250,000 to 350,000 clones in the sample, more than 80% were seen once. This CDR3 region has 17 residues. V was trimmed by 4 bases and J by 1 base, leaving 17 bases between them. In germline, CDR1 is LNHDA, CDR2 SQIVND (reference sequence). This chain links TRBV19 with TRBJ2-1; TRBD2 might be the D (6 bases). Material for sequencing was peripheral blood. This clonotype originated in a woman between 45 and 60 years old with COVID-19, enrolled during active disease. The CDR3 protein is CASSTSRGLTSYNEQFF. CDR3 nucleotide sequence: TGTGCCAGTAGTACCAGCCGGGGACTGACTTCCTACAATGAGCAGTTCTTC.